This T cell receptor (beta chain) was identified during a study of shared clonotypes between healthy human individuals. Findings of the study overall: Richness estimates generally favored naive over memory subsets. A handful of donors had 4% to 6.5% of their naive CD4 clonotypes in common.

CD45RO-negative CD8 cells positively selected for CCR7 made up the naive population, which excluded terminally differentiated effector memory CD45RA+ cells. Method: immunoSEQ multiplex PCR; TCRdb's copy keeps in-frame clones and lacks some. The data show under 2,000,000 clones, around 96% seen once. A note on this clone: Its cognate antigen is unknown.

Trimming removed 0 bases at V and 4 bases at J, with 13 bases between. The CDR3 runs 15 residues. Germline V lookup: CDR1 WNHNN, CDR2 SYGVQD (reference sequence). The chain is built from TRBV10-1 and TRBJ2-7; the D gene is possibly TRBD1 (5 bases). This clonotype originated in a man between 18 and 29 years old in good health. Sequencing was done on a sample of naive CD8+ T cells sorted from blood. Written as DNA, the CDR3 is TGCGCCAGCAGTGAGTCGAGGCAGGGCGTTTACGAGCAGTACTTC. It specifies CASSESRQGVYEQYF.